These T cell receptor beta chains were read from a single sample in a study of blood T cell repertoires in COVID-19. Some clones are missing from TCRdb's copy, which holds only in-frame ones; the method was immunoSEQ multiplex PCR. The table lists approximately 84,000 clones, roughly 90% of them singletons. The sequenced sample was peripheral blood. These receptors came from a human donor with active COVID-19. The donor label of this sample is uncertain. The CDR3 runs from the conserved cysteine through the conserved F or W. The D gene is left open where the match is weak.

V gene,J gene,D gene,CDR3 DNA,CDR3 protein
TRBV7-6,TRBJ2-1,.,TGTGCCAGCAGCTTCACGGGACAAAAGTACAATGAGCAGTTCTTC,CASSFTGQKYNEQFF
TRBV6-2/TRBV6-3,TRBJ2-5,.,TGTGCCAGCAGTTTTGCGGAGACCCAGTACTTC,CASSFAETQYF
TRBV7-6,TRBJ2-5,TRBD1,TGTGCCAGCAGTCTAGGGACAGGCCAAGAGACCCAGTACTTC,CASSLGTGQETQYF
TRBV10-1,TRBJ2-7,.,TGCGCCAGCAGTGAGTCGTTCCTCTTGTCCTACGAGCAGTACTTC,CASSESFLLSYEQYF
TRBV4-3,TRBJ2-1,TRBD2,TGCGCCAGCAGCCAACCATCCGTACTAGCGGGGGGGCAGCACAATGAGCAGTTCTTC,CASSQPSVLAGGQHNEQFF
TRBV7-9,TRBJ1-5,TRBD1,TGTGCCAGCAGCACGACAGGGAATAGCAATCAGCCCCAGCATTTT,CASSTTGNSNQPQHF
TRBV2,TRBJ2-7,.,TGTGCCAGCAGTGAAGAGATAATCGGCTACGAGCAGTACTTC,CASSEEIIGYEQYF
TRBV6-5,TRBJ1-1,.,TGTGCCAGCAGTCAAACCCACCCAGGCACTGAAGCTTTCTTT,CASSQTHPGTEAFF
TRBV19,TRBJ2-3,TRBD1,TGTGCCAGTAGTACAGGACAGGGTTTGGCGTTCACAGATACGCAGTATTTT,CASSTGQGLAFTDTQYF
TRBV29-1,TRBJ2-3,.,TGCAGCGTGAGGGGGGGGGCGCGAGATACGCAGTATTTT,CSVRGGARDTQYF
TRBV7-9,TRBJ2-5,.,TGTGCCAGCAGCTTTAAAGAGACCCAGTACTTC,CASSFKETQYF